This T cell receptor (beta chain) comes out of a study of OX40 agonist ivuxolimab in advanced cancers. General notes on the study: The costimulatory receptor OX40 (CD134) was targeted by ivuxolimab, a fully human IgG2 agonistic monoclonal antibody. Of the 50 to 55 dose-escalation patients, hepatocellular carcinoma was present in approximately 20, melanoma in roughly 15, renal cell carcinoma in 9 and head and neck cancer in 9. The paper reports the monotherapy dose-escalation portion (N of about 56 patients) of the phase I ivuxolimab trial. Intravenous ivuxolimab was administered to patients every 2 weeks at six dose levels: 0.01, 0.1, 0.3, 1.5, 3 and 10 mg/kg. The point of sequencing TCRbeta in the periphery was to test whether ivuxolimab changed TCR sequence diversity and drove clonal T-cell expansion. Patients were allowed to have had prior anti-PD-1, anti-PD-L1 or anti-CTLA-4 therapy, and approximately 40% of the dose-escalation patients had been treated with checkpoint inhibitors. A male proportion of roughly 80% and a mean age of approximately 55 years, ranging from about 20 to 85, were recorded for the dose-escalation cohort. Partial responses occurred in three dose-escalation patients: two with cutaneous melanoma and one with hepatocellular carcinoma. The paper as a whole reports these results and caveats: In partial responders in the 0.1-3.0 mg/kg groups, normalized peripheral clonal expansion was found to be among the lowest, especially among CD8+ T cells. Low levels of normalized T-cell clonal expansion were also seen in some patients who did not respond. The antigen specificity of the peripheral T cells that underwent clonal expansion was not determined. After ivuxolimab, expanded clones were on average more numerous among CD8+ T cells than among CD4+ T cells. Clonal expansion of both CD4+ and CD8+ blood T cells was observed from baseline to week 6 at doses 0.1 to 3.0 mg/kg.

The trial excluded patients who had a history of autoimmune disease or who were on systemic immunosuppression. In every dose cohort, peripheral blood was drawn for TCR sequencing at baseline, cycle 4 day 1, and cycle 7 day 1. Samples were obtained from an open-label, multicenter, first-in-human phase I dose-escalation trial of ivuxolimab. Adults with locally advanced or metastatic melanoma, renal cell carcinoma, hepatocellular carcinoma or head and neck squamous cell carcinoma were enrolled in the trial. Before TCR sequencing, CD4+ T cells and CD8+ T cells from peripheral blood were sorted into separate populations. On this clone itself: Its antigen remains undetermined. Base qualities were left out, and no much larger clone turns up one base away.

For sequencing of the TCRbeta CDR3 region, genomic DNA was extracted from the sorted cells. TCRbeta CDR3 regions were sequenced using the immunoSEQ Assay. TCRdb stores this immuneACCESS table with in-frame sequences only. Part of the clones is absent; in the studies checked, under half of the shortfall reflects unresolved V genes, and no reason is known for the rest. Within this sample are about 35,000 clones, with about 70% of them counted one time only. The biggest ten clones account for 15% to 25% of the sample. The germline V gene yields MDHEN for CDR1 and SYDVKM for CDR2. Including cysteine and phenylalanine, the CDR3 has 16 amino acids. The entry retains the CDR3 DNA only, 48 bases that are in frame from base 1. Trimming accounts for 5 bases at V and 4 bases at J, while the number of junction bases matched to no gene is 10.

The sequencing here drew on CD4+ or CD8+ T cells sorted from blood, taken in a trial of the OX40 agonist ivuxolimab. The V and J segments used are TRBV28 and TRBJ2-3; TRBD2 aligns with 9 central bases. The sequence came from an adult with an advanced solid tumor such as melanoma, head and neck, liver or kidney cancer. The DNA reads as follows: TGTGCCAGCAGTCCCATAGCGGGGGCGGGGGCAGATACGCAGTATTTT. Its protein product is CASSPIAGAGADTQYF.